The T cell receptor (beta chain) described here comes from a study of blood T cell repertoires in COVID-19. For the study at large: Sites in the United States, Italy and Spain provided acute and convalescent COVID-19 samples. Sample material is recorded as cDNA or gDNA derived from T cells, B-cell-depleted T cells, or PBMCs.

The CDR3 loop spans 14 amino acids. Per the germline V gene, CDR1 is SGHVS and CDR2 is FQNEAQ. Trimming shortened V by 0 bases and J by 6 bases, and 12 bases separated the two germline ends. Authors' data handling: Counts of nucleated cells, estimated from reference gene primer amplification, were obtained. Using immunoSEQ multiplex PCR, the repertoire was profiled, and TCRdb retains in-frame clones only, with some absent. The V and J calls and clone size are taken from that table; D and trimming were inferred from the DNA. The repertoire holds just under 350,000 clones, with roughly 90% as singletons. This clone showed up just once.

This TCR derives from a woman in her 70s with COVID-19, enrolled during active disease. The sample consisted of peripheral blood. The chain joins TRBV7-8 to TRBJ2-7, with D hard to call. CDR3 loop: CASSLAAGLFEQYF. CDR3 bases: TGTGCCAGCAGCTTAGCGGCAGGTTTATTCGAGCAGTACTTC. Full variable domain (outside the CDR3, taken from reference TRBV7-8 and TRBJ2-7): GAGVSQSPRYKVAKRGQDVALRCDPISGHVSLFWYQQALGQGPEFLTYFQNEAQLDKSGLPSDRFFAERPEGSVSTLKIQRTQQEDSAVYLCASSLAAGLFEQYFGPGTRLTVT.